This TCR beta chain was recorded in a study of T cell responses to AZD1222 COVID-19 vaccine. At the level of the study: Analyses pooled second doses at about 4 or about 12 weeks.

The study, taken as a whole, reports: There were repertoire samples only from the period after the peak T cell response. In a largely white British group with more females than males, clonal diversity was possibly underestimated.

Generated by immunoSEQ multiplex PCR, the TCRdb table keeps only in-frame clones and is missing some. This sample has 150,000 to 180,000 clones; about nine tenths occur once, and the top ten carry 15% to 20%. With regard to this clone: Its antigen is currently unknown.

Sequencing was performed on peripheral blood, taken on day 0 of AZD1222 vaccination. The sequence came from an adult in good health.

In nucleotides, the CDR3 is TGTGCCAGCACCATTAATGAAAAACTGTTTTTT. Protein: CASTINEKLFF. This chain uses TRBV12-3 or TRBV12-4 with TRBJ1-4; D remains unclear. The CDR3 runs to 11 residues. Trimming removed 7 bases from V and 4 bases from J, with 4 bases in between.